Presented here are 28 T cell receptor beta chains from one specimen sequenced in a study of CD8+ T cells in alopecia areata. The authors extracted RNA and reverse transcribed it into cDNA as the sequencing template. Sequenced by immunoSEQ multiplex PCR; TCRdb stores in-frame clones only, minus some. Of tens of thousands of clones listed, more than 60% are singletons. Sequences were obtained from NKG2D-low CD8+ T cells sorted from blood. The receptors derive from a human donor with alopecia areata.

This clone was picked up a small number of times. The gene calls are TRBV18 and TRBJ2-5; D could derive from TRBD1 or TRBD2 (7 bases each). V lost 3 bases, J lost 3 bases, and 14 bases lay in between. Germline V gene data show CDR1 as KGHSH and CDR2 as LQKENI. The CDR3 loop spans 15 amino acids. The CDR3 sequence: CASSPMTGREETQYF. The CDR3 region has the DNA TGTGCCAGCTCACCGATGACAGGGAGGGAAGAGACCCAGTACTTC.

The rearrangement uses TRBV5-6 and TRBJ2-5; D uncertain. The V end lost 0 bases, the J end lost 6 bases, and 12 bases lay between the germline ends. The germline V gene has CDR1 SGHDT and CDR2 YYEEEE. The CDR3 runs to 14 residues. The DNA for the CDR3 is TGTGCCAGCAGCTTGGGGGCACGACCACAGACCCAGTACTTC. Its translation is CASSLGARPQTQYF.

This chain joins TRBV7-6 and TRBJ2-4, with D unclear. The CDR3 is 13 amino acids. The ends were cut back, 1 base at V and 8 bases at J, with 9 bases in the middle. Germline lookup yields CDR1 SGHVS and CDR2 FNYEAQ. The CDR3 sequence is CASSLDMADIQYF. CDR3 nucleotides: TGTGCCAGCAGCTTAGACATGGCGGACATTCAGTACTTC.

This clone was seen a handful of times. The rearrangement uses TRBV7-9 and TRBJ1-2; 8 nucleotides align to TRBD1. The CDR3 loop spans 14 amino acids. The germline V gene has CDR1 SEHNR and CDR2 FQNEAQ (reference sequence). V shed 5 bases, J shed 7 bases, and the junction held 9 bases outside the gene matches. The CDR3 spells CASSMTGDRAGYTF. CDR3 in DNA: TGTGCCAGCAGCATGACAGGGGATCGCGCTGGCTACACCTTC.

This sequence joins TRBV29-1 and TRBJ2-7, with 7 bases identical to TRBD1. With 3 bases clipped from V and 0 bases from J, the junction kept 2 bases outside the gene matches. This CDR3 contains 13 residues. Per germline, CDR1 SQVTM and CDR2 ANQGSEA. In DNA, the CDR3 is TGCAGCGTTGAGGGGACAGACTCCTACGAGCAGTACTTC. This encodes CSVEGTDSYEQYF.

CDR3 region: CARPDLAGGAKEQYF. CDR3 nucleotides: TGTGCCAGACCGGACCTAGCGGGAGGGGCCAAGGAGCAGTACTTC. The chain joins TRBV5-6 to TRBJ2-7, with 12 nucleotides matching TRBD2. Trimming took 8 bases from V and 7 from J; bases not matched to a gene: 13. Germline CDR1 reads SGHDT; CDR2 reads YYEEEE. The CDR3 sequence is 15 residues long.

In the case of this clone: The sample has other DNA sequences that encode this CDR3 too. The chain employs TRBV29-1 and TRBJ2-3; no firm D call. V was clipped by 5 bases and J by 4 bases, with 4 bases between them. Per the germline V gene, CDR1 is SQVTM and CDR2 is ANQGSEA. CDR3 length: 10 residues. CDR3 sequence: CSVLADTQYF. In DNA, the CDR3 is TGCAGCGTTCTGGCAGATACGCAGTATTTT.

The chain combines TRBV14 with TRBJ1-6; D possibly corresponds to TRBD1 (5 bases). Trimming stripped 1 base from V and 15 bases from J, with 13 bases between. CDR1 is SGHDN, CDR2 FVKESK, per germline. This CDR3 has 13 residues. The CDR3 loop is CASSQVGTANLHF. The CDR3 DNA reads TGTGCCAGCAGCCAAGTCGGGACCGCCAACCTCCACTTT.

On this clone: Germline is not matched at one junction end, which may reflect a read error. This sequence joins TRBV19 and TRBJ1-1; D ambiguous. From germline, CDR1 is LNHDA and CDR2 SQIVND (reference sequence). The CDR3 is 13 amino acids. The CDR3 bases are TGTGCCAGTAGTTTAACCGAGAACTCTGAAGCTTTCTTT. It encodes CASSLTENSEAFF.

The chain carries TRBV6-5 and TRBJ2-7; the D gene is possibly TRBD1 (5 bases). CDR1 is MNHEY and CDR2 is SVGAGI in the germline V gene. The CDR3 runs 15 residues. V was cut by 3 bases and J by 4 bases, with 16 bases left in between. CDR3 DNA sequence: TGTGCCAGCAGTTATTGGCCAGGGAAAGGATACGAGCAGTACTTC. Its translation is CASSYWPGKGYEQYF.

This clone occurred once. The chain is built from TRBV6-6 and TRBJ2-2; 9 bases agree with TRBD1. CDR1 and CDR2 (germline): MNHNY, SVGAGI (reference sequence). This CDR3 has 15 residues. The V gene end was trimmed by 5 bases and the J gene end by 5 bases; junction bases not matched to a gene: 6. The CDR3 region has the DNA TGTGCCAGCAGTCTAGGGACAGGGAAAACCGGGGAGCTGTTTTTT. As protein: CASSLGTGKTGELFF.

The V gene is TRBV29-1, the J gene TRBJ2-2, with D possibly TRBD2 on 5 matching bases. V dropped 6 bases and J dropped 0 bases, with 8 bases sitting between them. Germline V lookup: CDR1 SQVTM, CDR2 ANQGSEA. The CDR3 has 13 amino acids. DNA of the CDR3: TGCAGCGTAAGGACTGCGAACACCGGGGAGCTGTTTTTT. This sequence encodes CSVRTANTGELFF.

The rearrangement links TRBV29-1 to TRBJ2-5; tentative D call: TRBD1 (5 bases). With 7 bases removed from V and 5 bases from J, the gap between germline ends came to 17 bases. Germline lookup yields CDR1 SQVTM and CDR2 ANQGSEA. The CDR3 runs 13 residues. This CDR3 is CSGQRGGVETQYF. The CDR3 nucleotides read TGCAGCGGCCAAAGGGGTGGGGTGGAGACCCAGTACTTC.

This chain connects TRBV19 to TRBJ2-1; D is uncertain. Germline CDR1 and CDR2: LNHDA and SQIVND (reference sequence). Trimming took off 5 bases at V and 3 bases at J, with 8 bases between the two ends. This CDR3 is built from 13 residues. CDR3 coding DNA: TGTGCCAGTAGTTCGTCGATCTACAATGAGCAGTTCTTC. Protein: CASSSSIYNEQFF.

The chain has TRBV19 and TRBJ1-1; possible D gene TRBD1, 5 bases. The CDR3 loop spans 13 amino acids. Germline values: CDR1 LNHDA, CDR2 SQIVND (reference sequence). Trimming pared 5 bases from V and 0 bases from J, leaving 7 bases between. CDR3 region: CASSEQVNTEAFF. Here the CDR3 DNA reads TGTGCCAGTAGTGAACAGGTGAACACTGAAGCTTTCTTT.

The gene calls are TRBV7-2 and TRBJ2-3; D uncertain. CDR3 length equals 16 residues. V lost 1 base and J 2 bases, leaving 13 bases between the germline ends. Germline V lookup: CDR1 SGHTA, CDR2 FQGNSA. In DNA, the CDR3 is TGTGCCAGCAGCTTAGGGGTCCGAGCAGTCACAGATACGCAGTATTTT. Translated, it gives CASSLGVRAVTDTQYF.

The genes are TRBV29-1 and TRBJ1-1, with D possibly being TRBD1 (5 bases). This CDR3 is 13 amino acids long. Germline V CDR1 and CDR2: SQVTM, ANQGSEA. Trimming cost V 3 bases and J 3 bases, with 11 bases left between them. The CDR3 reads CSVDTGADTEAFF. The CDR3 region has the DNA TGCAGCGTTGACACAGGAGCGGACACTGAAGCTTTCTTT.

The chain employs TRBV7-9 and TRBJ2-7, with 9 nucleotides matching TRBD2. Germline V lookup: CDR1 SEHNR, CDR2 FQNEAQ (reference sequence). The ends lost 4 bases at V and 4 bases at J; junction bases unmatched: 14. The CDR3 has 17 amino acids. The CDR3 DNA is TGTGCCAGCAGCTCTAGCCTAGAGATGGGACTAGCATACGAGCAGTACTTC. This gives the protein CASSSSLEMGLAYEQYF.

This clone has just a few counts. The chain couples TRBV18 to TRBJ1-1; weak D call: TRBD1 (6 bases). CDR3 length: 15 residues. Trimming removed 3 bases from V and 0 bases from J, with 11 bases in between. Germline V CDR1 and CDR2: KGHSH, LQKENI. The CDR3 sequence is CASSPNRDLNTEAFF. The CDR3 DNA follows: TGTGCCAGCTCACCCAACAGGGACTTGAACACTGAAGCTTTCTTT.

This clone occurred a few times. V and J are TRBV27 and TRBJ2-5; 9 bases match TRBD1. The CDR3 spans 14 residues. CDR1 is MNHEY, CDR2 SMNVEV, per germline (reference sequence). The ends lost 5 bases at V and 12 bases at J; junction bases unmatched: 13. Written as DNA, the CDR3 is TGTGCCAGCAGTCTCTACCCACTCGGGGACAGGGAGTACTTC. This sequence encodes CASSLYPLGDREYF.

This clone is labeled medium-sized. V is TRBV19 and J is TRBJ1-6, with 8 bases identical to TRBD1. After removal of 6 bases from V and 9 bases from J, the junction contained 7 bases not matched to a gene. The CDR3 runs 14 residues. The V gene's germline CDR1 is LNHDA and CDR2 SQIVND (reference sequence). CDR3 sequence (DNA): TGTGCCAGTAGCTCGGGACAGGAGATTTCACCCCTCCACTTT. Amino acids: CASSSGQEISPLHF.

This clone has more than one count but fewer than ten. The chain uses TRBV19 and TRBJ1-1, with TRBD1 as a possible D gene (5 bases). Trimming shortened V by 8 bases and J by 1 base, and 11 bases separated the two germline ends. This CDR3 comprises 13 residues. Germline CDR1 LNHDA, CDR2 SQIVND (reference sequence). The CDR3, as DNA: TGTGCCAGTGCGACGGGACCGAACACTGAAGCTTTCTTT. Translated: CASATGPNTEAFF.

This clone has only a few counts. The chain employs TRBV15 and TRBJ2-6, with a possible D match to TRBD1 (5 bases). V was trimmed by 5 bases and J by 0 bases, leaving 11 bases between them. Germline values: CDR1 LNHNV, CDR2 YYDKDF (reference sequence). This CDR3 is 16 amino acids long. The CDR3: CATSESRGSGANVLTF. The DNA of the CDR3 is TGTGCCACCAGCGAAAGTAGGGGCTCTGGGGCCAACGTCCTGACTTTC.

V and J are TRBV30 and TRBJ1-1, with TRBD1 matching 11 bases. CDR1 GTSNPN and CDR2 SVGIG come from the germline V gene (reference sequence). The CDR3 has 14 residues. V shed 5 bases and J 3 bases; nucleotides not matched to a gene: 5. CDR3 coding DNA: TGTGCCTGGCACACGGGACAGGGGGACACTGAAGCTTTCTTT. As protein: CAWHTGQGDTEAFF.

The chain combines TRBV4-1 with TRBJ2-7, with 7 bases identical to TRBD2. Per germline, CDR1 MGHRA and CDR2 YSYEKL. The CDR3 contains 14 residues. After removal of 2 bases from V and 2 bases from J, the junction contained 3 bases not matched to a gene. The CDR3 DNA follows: TGCGCCAGCAGCCAAACGGGAGGAACCTACGAGCAGTACTTC. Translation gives CASSQTGGTYEQYF.

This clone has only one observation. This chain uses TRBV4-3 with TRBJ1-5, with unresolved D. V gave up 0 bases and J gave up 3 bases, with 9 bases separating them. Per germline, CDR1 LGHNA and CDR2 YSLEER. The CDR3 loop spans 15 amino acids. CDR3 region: CASSQEAQNNQPQHF. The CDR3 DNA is TGCGCCAGCAGCCAAGAAGCGCAGAACAATCAGCCCCAGCATTTT.

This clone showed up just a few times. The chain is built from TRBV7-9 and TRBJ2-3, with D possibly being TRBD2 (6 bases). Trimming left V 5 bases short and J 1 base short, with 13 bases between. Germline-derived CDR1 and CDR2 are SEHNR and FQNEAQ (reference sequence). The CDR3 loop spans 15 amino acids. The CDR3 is CASSRETGGTDTQYF. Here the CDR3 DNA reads TGTGCCAGCAGCCGTGAGACGGGAGGCACAGATACGCAGTATTTT.

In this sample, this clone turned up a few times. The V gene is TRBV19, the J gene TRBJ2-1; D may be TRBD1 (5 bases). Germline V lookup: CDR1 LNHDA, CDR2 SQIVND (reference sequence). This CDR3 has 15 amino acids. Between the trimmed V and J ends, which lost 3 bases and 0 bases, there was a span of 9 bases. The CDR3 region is CASSIQGSSYNEQFF. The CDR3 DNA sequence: TGTGCCAGTAGTATTCAGGGAAGCTCCTACAATGAGCAGTTCTTC. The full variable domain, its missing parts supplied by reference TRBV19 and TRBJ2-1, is DGGITQSPKYLFRKEGQNVTLSCEQNLNHDAMYWYRQDPGQGLRLIYYSQIVNDFQKGDIAEGYSVSREKKESFPLTVTSAQKNPTAFYLCASSIQGSSYNEQFFGPGTRLTVL.